These T cell receptor beta chains were read from a single sample in a study of tumor and adjacent non-tumor tissue in lung cancer. Each CDR3 protein gets one entry after TCRdb re-called the multiplex PCR reads with MiXCR. The sample has about 75,000 distinct CDR3 sequences, over 75% seen once. The source material was lung tumor tissue. The receptors were sampled from a woman between 50 and 59 years old with non-small cell lung cancer. Both conserved end residues are part of each CDR3. The D gene is left open where the match is weak. Expanded clones get a size class; other rows say once, few or many, or leave the size out.

d_gene	v_gene	j_gene	abundance	CDR3nt	CDR3aa
NA	TRBV28	TRBJ1-2	NA	TGTGCCAGCAGTGTACCAGGGACAAAGTATGGCTACACCTTC	CASSVPGTKYGYTF
NA	TRBV6-4	TRBJ2-2	NA	TGTGCCAGCAGTGACAGGGACCAGGGGGAGCTGTTTTTT	CASSDRDQGELFF
NA	TRBV7-9	TRBJ1-6	NA	TGTGCCAGCAGCCCTTACCTTGATAATTCACCCCTCCACTTT	CASSPYLDNSPLHF
NA	TRBV19	TRBJ2-6	NA	TGTGCCAGTAGTGGGGTCACACGGTCTGGGGCCAACGTCCTGACTTTC	CASSGVTRSGANVLTF
TRBD1	TRBV29-1	TRBJ2-7	NA	TGCAGCGCTCGACAGGGACCCTACGAGCAGTACTTC	CSARQGPYEQYF
NA	TRBV28	TRBJ1-3	NA	TGTGCCAGCAGTTCCGGGATAGGCTCTGGAAACACCATATATTTT	CASSSGIGSGNTIYF
NA	TRBV20-1	TRBJ2-5	NA	TGCAGTGCTTTCCGGATGAGGGCGGGCGAGGGGACTCAGTACTTC	CSAFRMRAGEGTQYF
NA	TRBV29-1	TRBJ2-5	NA	TGCAGCGTCAACCATGAAGAGACCCAGTACTTC	CSVNHEETQYF
TRBD2	TRBV24-1	TRBJ2-4	NA	TGTGCCACCCGGAGCGGGAACCAAAACATTCAGTACTTC	CATRSGNQNIQYF
NA	TRBV6-5	TRBJ2-7	once	TGTGCCAGTAGTTACTCGAGCAGCCCGTTCTCCTACGAGCAGCACTTC	CASSYSSSPFSYEQHF
NA	TRBV12-3/TRBV12-4	TRBJ2-2	NA	TGTGCCAGCAGTATGGGGTTAGCGGATAGCACCAGGGAGCTGTTTTTT	CASSMGLADSTRELFF
NA	TRBV5-1	TRBJ2-3	NA	TGCGTCAGTAGGTTCGGGGCAACTAGCACAGATGCGCAGTATTTT	CVSRFGATSTDAQYF
NA	TRBV29-1	TRBJ1-1	NA	TGCAGTTCCGTGTGCTTTGGGGACACTAAAGCTTTCTTT	CSSVCFGDTKAFF
TRBD2	TRBV6-5	TRBJ2-1	NA	TGTGCCTGTTGTTACCTGGGACTAGCGGATGAGCAGTTCTTC	CACCYLGLADEQFF
TRBD2	TRBV6-2/TRBV6-3	TRBJ2-7	NA	TGTGCCAGCGGTCACCGGGACATGACTAGCGGGAGCCACGAGCAGTACTTC	CASGHRDMTSGSHEQYF
TRBD2	TRBV20-1	TRBJ2-5	few	TGCAGTGCTAGAGTCCCTTCCCGGATCCCAGGACTAGCGGGAGGGCCCGTTGAGACCCGGTACTTC	CSARVPSRIPGLAGGPVETRYF
NA	TRBV12-3/TRBV12-4	TRBJ1-1	many	TGTGCCAGCAGGCTACAGAAGGACACTGAAGCTTTCTTT	CASRLQKDTEAFF
NA	TRBV6-1	TRBJ2-7	few	TGTGCCATCAGATTCCAAGGCCACGAGCAGTACTTC	CAIRFQGHEQYF
NA	TRBV12-3/TRBV12-4	TRBJ2-3	NA	TGTGCCAGCAGGCGCACAGATATGCAGTATTTT	CASRRTDMQYF
NA	TRBV11-2	TRBJ1-5	NA	TGTGCCAGCAGCCAGGAGGGGGTTAACAATCAGCCCCAGCATTTT	CASSQEGVNNQPQHF
TRBD2	TRBV12-3/TRBV12-4	TRBJ2-3	NA	TGTGTCAGCAGCCTTGTGACTAGCGCGAGAGATATGCAGTATTTT	CVSSLVTSARDMQYF
TRBD2	TRBV6-5	TRBJ2-7	NA	TGTGCCAGGAGTCAGACTAGCGGATACGAGCAGTACTTC	CARSQTSGYEQYF
TRBD1	TRBV10-3	TRBJ2-1	NA	TGTGCCATCTCACGGGACAGGGGGCTTTACGATGTGCAGTTCTTC	CAISRDRGLYDVQFF
NA	TRBV5-4	TRBJ2-7	NA	TGTCCCAGGGACATCTACGGCTACGAGCAGTACTTC	CPRDIYGYEQYF